This T cell receptor (beta chain) was profiled in a study of CD8 T cells in ankylosing spondylitis. From the 5' RACE reads, TCRdb called clonotypes with MiXCR, one entry per CDR3 protein. This sample has 200,000 to 300,000 distinct CDR3 sequences; more than 20% occur once, and the top ten carry 0.5% to 0.75%. Trimming removed 0 bases at V and 6 bases at J, with 17 bases between. The germline V gene encodes CDR1 DFQATT and CDR2 SNEGSKA (reference sequence). The CDR3 loop spans 15 amino acids. Material for sequencing was blood, either unsorted or a sorted T cell fraction (not recorded which). This TCR derives from a male donor with ankylosing spondylitis or in good health (not recorded which). The V call is TRBV20-1, the J call TRBJ2-5; a possible D gene is TRBD2 (7 bases). The CDR3 spells CSARDLRGGSKTQYF. CDR3 in DNA: TGCAGTGCTAGAGATTTGAGGGGGGGATCGAAGACCCAGTACTTC.